The present entry profiles one T cell receptor beta chain with its context. What it recognizes is unknown. These data belong to a study of graft-versus-host responses after intestinal transplantation. Study context: After anti-thymocyte globulin induction, recipients took tacrolimus and steroids for approximately 3 years.

The CDR3 runs to 11 residues. The V gene's germline CDR1 is DFQATT and CDR2 SNEGSKA (reference sequence). Trimming took 6 bases from V and 2 from J, leaving 6 bases between them. Only in-frame clones appear in the TCRdb table, and some are missing; sequencing was by immunoSEQ multiplex PCR. The repertoire consists of 95,000 to 150,000 clones, with over 85% occurring once and the leading ten covering over 0.1%. General observations from the study: GvH clones turned up in recipient marrow; some had shown up first in ileum or blood. Circulating GvH clone levels at their peak were associated with HvG declines (early post-transplant).

This chain connects TRBV20-1 to TRBJ2-3; D not resolved. This specimen consisted of unstimulated CD4+ T cells sorted from spleen or lymph node cells, obtained before intestinal transplant. The sequence was obtained from a human donor who received an intestinal transplant. The CDR3 DNA reads TGCAGTGCGCCTGACACAGATACGCAGTATTTT. Translated, it gives CSAPDTDTQYF.